These 20 T cell receptor beta chains originate from one sample sequenced in a study of control samples from healthy donors and cancer patients. The repertoire was sequenced with immunoSEQ multiplex PCR; TCRdb's copy has only in-frame clones and lacks some. The sample has over 100,000 clones, around 89% seen once. Sequenced: blood. These receptor sequences come from a woman between 45 and 65 years old in good health.

V and J are TRBV29-1 and TRBJ1-1; D unresolved. The germline V gene encodes CDR1 SQVTM and CDR2 ANQGSEA. V lost 6 bases, J lost 4 bases, and 15 bases lay in between. The CDR3 runs 13 residues. DNA for the CDR3: TGCAGCGTGCTAGGGTATGAGGTCACTGAAGCTTTCTTT. Its translation is CSVLGYEVTEAFF. Together with reference TRBV29-1 and TRBJ1-1, the CDR3 gives the full variable domain: SAVISQKPSRDICQRGTSLTIQCQVDSQVTMMFWYRQQPGQSLTLIATANQGSEATYESGFVIDKFPISRPNLTFSTLTVSNMSPEDSSIYLCSVLGYEVTEAFFGQGTRLTVV.

The chain recombines TRBV4-3 with TRBJ2-5, with D maybe TRBD2 (6 bases). In germline, CDR1 is LGHNA, CDR2 YSLEER. This CDR3 spans 13 amino acids. V was pared by 4 bases and J by 4 bases, with 10 bases between. As DNA, the CDR3 is TGCGCCAGCAGCCCCAGGAGGGCAGAGACCCAGTACTTC. It yields the protein CASSPRRAETQYF.

The chain carries TRBV5-1 and TRBJ1-6, with D perhaps TRBD1 (5 bases). The CDR3 loop spans 19 amino acids. The V end was cut by 0 bases, the J end by 0 bases, with 16 bases between. Germline V gene sequence: CDR1 SGHRS, CDR2 YFSETQ. CDR3 DNA sequence: TGCGCCAGCAGCTTGGTTGGACAAGGCACCCGCTCCTATAATTCACCCCTCCACTTT. Translation gives CASSLVGQGTRSYNSPLHF.

The chain employs TRBV12-5 and TRBJ1-6; D might be TRBD1 (6 bases). The germline V gene encodes CDR1 LGHNT and CDR2 FRNRAP. Trimming took off 6 bases at V and 10 bases at J, with 16 bases between the two ends. The CDR3 has 14 residues. The CDR3 sequence: CASGLQGSGSPLHF. CDR3 DNA sequence: TGTGCTAGTGGCTTACAGGGCAGCGGGTCACCCCTCCACTTT.

This chain joins TRBV15 and TRBJ1-1; 8 bases align to TRBD1. V lost 8 bases to trimming and J lost 4 bases; unmatched junction nucleotides: 3. In germline, CDR1 is LNHNV, CDR2 YYDKDF (reference sequence). The CDR3 consists of 12 residues. The CDR3 nucleotides read TGTGCCACCCGGGACAGGTCCACTGAAGCTTTCTTT. It codes for CATRDRSTEAFF.

The rearrangement links TRBV7-9 to TRBJ1-1; D remains unclear. Germline V gene lookup returns CDR1 SEHNR and CDR2 FQNEAQ (reference sequence). Trimming took off 2 bases at V and 5 bases at J, with 12 bases between the two ends. The CDR3 covers 14 residues. The CDR3 bases are TGTGCCAGCAGCTTAAGGCGGATGGAGACTGAAGCTTTCTTT. Residues: CASSLRRMETEAFF.

V gene TRBV19 combines with J gene TRBJ2-2, with 8 bases lining up with TRBD2. V lost 1 base and J lost 5; bases outside the gene matches: 3. The CDR3 length is 15 residues. Germline V CDR1 and CDR2: LNHDA, SQIVND (reference sequence). The CDR3 loop is CASSIAASGTGELFF. As DNA, the CDR3 is TGTGCCAGTAGTATAGCGGCTAGCGGGACCGGGGAGCTGTTTTTT. The entire variable domain, with the rest obtained from reference TRBV19 and TRBJ2-2, is as follows: DGGITQSPKYLFRKEGQNVTLSCEQNLNHDAMYWYRQDPGQGLRLIYYSQIVNDFQKGDIAEGYSVSREKKESFPLTVTSAQKNPTAFYLCASSIAASGTGELFFGEGSRLTVL.

J is TRBJ2-2 and V is TRBV9; tentative D call: TRBD1 (6 bases). Trimming cost V 0 bases and J 4 bases, with 13 bases left between them. This CDR3 contains 16 residues. CDR1 is SGDLS, CDR2 YYNGEE, per germline. This chain's CDR3 is CASSVVSQTGTGELFF. CDR3 in DNA: TGTGCCAGCAGCGTAGTATCCCAGACAGGCACCGGGGAGCTGTTTTTT.

This clone was detected only a few times. The V and J genes are TRBV19 and TRBJ2-2; D remains ambiguous. Germline CDR1 is LNHDA and CDR2 is SQIVND (reference sequence). The CDR3 covers 16 residues. V lost 9 bases, J lost 3 bases, and 20 bases lay in between. The CDR3 sequence is CASLPYGRPDTGELFF. The CDR3, as DNA: TGTGCCAGCCTCCCCTATGGTAGGCCCGACACCGGGGAGCTGTTTTTT.

V and J are TRBV4-2 and TRBJ1-2; 9 bases are a match to TRBD1. The CDR3 extends over 15 amino acids. The junction had 8 bases not matched to a gene; V was cut back by 1 base and J by 8 bases. Germline V CDR1 and CDR2: LGHNA, YNFKEQ. This CDR3 reads CASSQAITGGHGYTF. The DNA of the CDR3 is TGTGCCAGCAGCCAAGCAATCACAGGGGGCCACGGCTACACCTTC.

V is TRBV15 and J is TRBJ1-5; tentatively, D is TRBD1 (6 bases). Germline loops: CDR1 LNHNV, CDR2 YYDKDF (reference sequence). This CDR3 region has 15 residues. Trimming shortened V by 0 bases and J by 6 bases, and 12 bases separated the two germline ends. The DNA for the CDR3 is TGTGCCACCAGCAGAGATTGGGGGGCAGGTCAGCCCCAGCATTTT. This sequence encodes CATSRDWGAGQPQHF.

This sequence joins TRBV6-2 or TRBV6-3 and TRBJ1-1; TRBD1 agrees at 7 bases. Germline V gene lookup returns CDR1 MNHEY and CDR2 SVGEGT. V dropped 0 bases and J dropped 1; count of bases not matched to a gene: 5. CDR3 length equals 16 residues. Here the CDR3 reads CASSYSRGQWNTEAFF. The CDR3 DNA is TGTGCCAGCAGTTACTCGCGGGGACAGTGGAACACTGAAGCTTTCTTT.

This chain connects TRBV7-9 to TRBJ1-3; D gene ambiguous. The CDR3 is made up of 13 amino acids. Germline V lookup: CDR1 SEHNR, CDR2 FQNEAQ (reference sequence). Trimming removed 3 bases at V and 0 bases at J, with 3 bases between. The CDR3 sequence is CASSFDSGNTIYF. The DNA for the CDR3 is TGTGCCAGCAGCTTCGACTCTGGAAACACCATATATTTT. Full variable domain (outside the CDR3, taken from reference TRBV7-9 and TRBJ1-3): DTGVSQNPRHKITKRGQNVTFRCDPISEHNRLYWYRQTLGQGPEFLTYFQNEAQLEKSRLLSDRFSAERPKGSFSTLEIQRTEQGDSAMYLCASSFDSGNTIYFGEGSWLTVV.

J is TRBJ2-7 and V is TRBV7-8; 10 bases map to TRBD2. Per germline, CDR1 SGHVS and CDR2 FQNEAQ. The CDR3 length is 16 residues. V dropped 1 base and J dropped 2; count of bases not matched to a gene: 5. CDR3 nucleotide sequence: TGTGCCAGCAGCTTAGGAGTACTAGCGGGGACCTACGAGCAGTACTTC. Its protein is CASSLGVLAGTYEQYF.

The chain uses TRBV5-4 and TRBJ2-2, with 10 bases identical to TRBD1. The CDR3 length is 15 residues. Germline CDR1 reads SGHNT; CDR2 reads YYREEE (reference sequence). With 2 bases clipped from V and 4 bases from J, the junction kept 2 bases outside the gene matches. CDR3 sequence (DNA): TGTGCCAGCAGCTTCGGACAGGGGGGCACCGGGGAGCTGTTTTTT. This encodes CASSFGQGGTGELFF.

The chain employs TRBV3-1 (or the pseudogene TRBV3-2) and TRBJ1-2, with a tentative D call TRBD1 (5 bases). CDR1 LGHDT and CDR2 YNNKEL come from the germline V gene (reference sequence). Trimming took off 4 bases at V and 2 bases at J, with 11 bases between the two ends. The CDR3 extends over 14 amino acids. The CDR3 loop reads CASSPRGRNYGYTF. CDR3 DNA sequence: TGTGCCAGCAGCCCAAGGGGAAGGAACTATGGCTACACCTTC.

The CDR3 DNA follows: TGTGCCAGCAGCCCCCCGCCGGGGGGGCGCAGGAGCTCCTACAATGAGCAGTTCTTC. Protein sequence: CASSPPPGGRRSSYNEQFF. The genes are TRBV7-9 and TRBJ2-1, with 8 bases that match TRBD2. CDR3 length: 19 residues. The junction had 15 bases not matched to a gene; V was cut back by 5 bases and J by 0 bases. Germline values: CDR1 SEHNR, CDR2 FQNEAQ (reference sequence).

The chain couples TRBV6-2 or TRBV6-3 to TRBJ2-5; either TRBD1 or TRBD2 may supply D (6 bases each). Germline V gene data show CDR1 as MNHEY and CDR2 as SVGEGT. This CDR3 has 15 residues. Trimming removed 5 bases from V and 5 bases from J, with 18 bases in between. DNA of the CDR3: TGTGCCAGCAGTGCCTGGACAGCCGGGGGTGAGACCCAGTACTTC. Encoded protein: CASSAWTAGGETQYF.

This chain links TRBV4-2 with TRBJ2-3; TRBD2 aligns across 12 bases. Germline V gene data show CDR1 as LGHNA and CDR2 as YNFKEQ. The CDR3 sequence is 19 residues long. Losses at the gene ends were 0 bases for V and 2 bases for J; bases not matched to a gene: 9. The CDR3 protein is CASSQDGPRLAGDTDTQYF. The CDR3 DNA reads TGTGCCAGCAGCCAAGATGGGCCCCGACTAGCGGGGGACACAGATACGCAGTATTTT.

The chain combines TRBV6-2 or TRBV6-3 with TRBJ2-1; 7 bases agree with TRBD2. Looked up from germline, CDR1 is MNHEY and CDR2 is SVGEGT. The CDR3 runs 16 residues. V gave up 5 bases and J gave up 4 bases; unmatched junction bases: 11. Here the CDR3 reads CASSRSLADFYNEQFF. CDR3 in DNA: TGTGCCAGCAGTAGGTCTCTAGCGGACTTTTACAATGAGCAGTTCTTC.